This T cell receptor beta chain was captured in a study of T-cell reconstitution after alpha-beta-depleted transplantation in children. The CDR3 length is 17 residues. The ends lost 0 bases at V and 0 bases at J; junction bases unmatched: 9. From germline, CDR1 is DFQATT and CDR2 SNEGSKA (reference sequence). Unique molecular identifiers were used to barcode this TCRbeta library. TCRdb re-derived calls from the PCR reads in MiXCR, one entry per CDR3 protein. This sample yields 550,000 to 600,000 distinct CDR3 sequences, of which about 23% are seen a single time; roughly 15% belongs to the top ten. Study conclusions and caveats: Some patients showed high day-60 TCRbeta diversity, which derived from surviving recipient T cells and thymic progenitors. Counts and diversity of T cells one year after transplant came mostly from newly produced T cells. Roughly two months post-transplant, alpha-beta T cells reportedly originated from several hundred graft clones that had expanded.

About this clonotype itself: The antigen is undetermined.

The chain recombines TRBV20-1 with TRBJ2-7; 9 bases line up with TRBD2. The sample was PBMCs, mostly from graft donor cells, taken 360 days after TCRalphabeta/CD19-depleted stem cell transplant. The origin of this receptor is a boy less than two years old who had a stem cell transplant for acute myeloid leukemia, so the T cells may come from the graft donor. CDR3 protein: CSARDLASGASSYEQYV. The CDR3 DNA reads TGCAGTGCTAGAGATCTGGCTAGCGGGGCCAGCTCCTACGAGCAGTACGTC.